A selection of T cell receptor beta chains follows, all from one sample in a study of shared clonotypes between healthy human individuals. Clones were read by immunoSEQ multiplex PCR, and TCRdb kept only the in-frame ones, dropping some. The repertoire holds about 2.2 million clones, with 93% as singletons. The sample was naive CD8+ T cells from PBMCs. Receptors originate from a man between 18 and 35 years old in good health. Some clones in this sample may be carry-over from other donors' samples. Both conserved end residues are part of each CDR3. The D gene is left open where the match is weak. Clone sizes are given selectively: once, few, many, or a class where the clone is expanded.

CDR3nt: TGCAGCGTTGCGCTAGGCCTGAGCTCTGGGGCCAACGTCCTGACTTTC
CDR3aa: CSVALGLSSGANVLTF
d_gene: -
v_gene: TRBV29-1
abundance: once
j_gene: TRBJ2-6

CDR3nt: TGCGCCAGCAGCTTGGTGCCAGGAAGGGACTATGGCTACACCTTC
CDR3aa: CASSLVPGRDYGYTF
d_gene: -
v_gene: TRBV5-1
abundance: -
j_gene: TRBJ1-2

CDR3nt: TGTGCCAGCAGCCGGGAAAGGGGCTACACCTACGAGCAGTACTTC
CDR3aa: CASSRERGYTYEQYF
d_gene: -
v_gene: TRBV7-6
abundance: -
j_gene: TRBJ2-7

CDR3nt: TGTGCCAGCAGCGCCCTAGCGGGAGGAAGGGGAGAGCAGTACTTC
CDR3aa: CASSALAGGRGEQYF
d_gene: TRBD2
v_gene: TRBV9
abundance: -
j_gene: TRBJ2-7

CDR3nt: TGCGCCAGCAGTCTAGAAGGGGACAGAGCAGGCTACACCTTC
CDR3aa: CASSLEGDRAGYTF
d_gene: TRBD1
v_gene: TRBV4-1
abundance: -
j_gene: TRBJ1-2

CDR3nt: TGTGCCAGCAGGTCAGTCATCGGGTATGAGCAGTTCTTC
CDR3aa: CASRSVIGYEQFF
d_gene: -
v_gene: TRBV27
abundance: -
j_gene: TRBJ2-1

CDR3nt: TGTGCCAGCAGCCAAGATCCCCAGGGCCGGGTCGCTTTCTTT
CDR3aa: CASSQDPQGRVAFF
d_gene: -
v_gene: TRBV5-4
abundance: -
j_gene: TRBJ1-1

CDR3nt: TGTGCCAGCAGTGGCGCGGTGGAAAGGGGAAGGAATGAGCAGTTCTTC
CDR3aa: CASSGAVERGRNEQFF
d_gene: -
v_gene: TRBV2
abundance: -
j_gene: TRBJ2-1

CDR3nt: TGTGCCACCAGCATGGGACGGCAAGAGCAGTACTTC
CDR3aa: CATSMGRQEQYF
d_gene: -
v_gene: TRBV15
abundance: -
j_gene: TRBJ2-7

CDR3nt: TGTGCCACCGGGGCACCCCTCCACTTT
CDR3aa: CATGAPLHF
d_gene: -
v_gene: TRBV6-5
abundance: -
j_gene: TRBJ1-6

CDR3nt: TGTGCCATCAGTGAGTCCCTGATCGAGGCAGATACGCAGTATTTT
CDR3aa: CAISESLIEADTQYF
d_gene: -
v_gene: TRBV10-3
abundance: once
j_gene: TRBJ2-3

CDR3nt: TGTGCCTGGAATAGAGGGGGACAGGGCACTGAAGCTTTCTTT
CDR3aa: CAWNRGGQGTEAFF
d_gene: TRBD1
v_gene: TRBV30
abundance: -
j_gene: TRBJ1-1

CDR3nt: TGTGCCAGCAGTCTAAGCCCCGGGACATCGGCCTACGAGCAGTACTTC
CDR3aa: CASSLSPGTSAYEQYF
d_gene: -
v_gene: TRBV27
abundance: -
j_gene: TRBJ2-7

CDR3nt: TGTGCCAGCAGTATCCCGGGACTGGGTGGCGAGCAGTACTTC
CDR3aa: CASSIPGLGGEQYF
d_gene: -
v_gene: TRBV27
abundance: -
j_gene: TRBJ2-7

CDR3nt: TGTGCCAGCAGCTTTCCGGGACAAATGTACAATGAGCAGTTCTTC
CDR3aa: CASSFPGQMYNEQFF
d_gene: -
v_gene: TRBV7-9
abundance: -
j_gene: TRBJ2-1

CDR3nt: TGTGCCAGTAGTCCCCCGACAGGGGGAGGACTATATACGCAGTATTTT
CDR3aa: CASSPPTGGGLYTQYF
d_gene: TRBD1
v_gene: TRBV19
abundance: -
j_gene: TRBJ2-3

CDR3nt: TGCAGCGTTGGTAGCGGGAGGGCCGCAGAGACCCAGTACTTC
CDR3aa: CSVGSGRAAETQYF
d_gene: TRBD2
v_gene: TRBV29-1
abundance: -
j_gene: TRBJ2-5

CDR3nt: TGTGCTAGTGGTTTCACCGGCGCCCAGGGTTCTGAAGCTTTCTTT
CDR3aa: CASGFTGAQGSEAFF
d_gene: -
v_gene: TRBV12-5
abundance: few
j_gene: TRBJ1-1

CDR3nt: TGTGCCAGTAGAAACGACACAATGAATCAGCCCCAGCATTTT
CDR3aa: CASRNDTMNQPQHF
d_gene: -
v_gene: TRBV19
abundance: -
j_gene: TRBJ1-5

CDR3nt: TGTGCCAGCAGTTCTAGACTAGCGGGCGGGGAGCTGTTTTTT
CDR3aa: CASSSRLAGGELFF
d_gene: TRBD2
v_gene: TRBV27
abundance: -
j_gene: TRBJ2-2

CDR3nt: TGTGCCAGTAGTATCGGGACTAGCGGGAGGACTGAGCAGTTCTTC
CDR3aa: CASSIGTSGRTEQFF
d_gene: TRBD2
v_gene: TRBV19
abundance: -
j_gene: TRBJ2-1

CDR3nt: TGTGCCAGCAGTTCCCGCGGGGGGAGCGAGCAGTACTTC
CDR3aa: CASSSRGGSEQYF
d_gene: TRBD2
v_gene: TRBV27
abundance: -
j_gene: TRBJ2-7

CDR3nt: TGTGCCAGCAGTCATCAGCCGACGGAGAACTATGGCTACACCTTC
CDR3aa: CASSHQPTENYGYTF
d_gene: -
v_gene: TRBV27
abundance: once
j_gene: TRBJ1-2

CDR3nt: TGTGCCAGCAGTGATAGCCCCGCCGGCTTCACTGAAGCTTTCTTT
CDR3aa: CASSDSPAGFTEAFF
d_gene: -
v_gene: TRBV6-1
abundance: once
j_gene: TRBJ1-1